This T cell receptor beta chain emerged from a study of cytomegalovirus exposure and HLA in healthy donors. Whole-study findings and limits: In an earlier analysis, in 587 donors, most V segments appeared productive either ~90% or ~30% of the time.

Primers: 60 Vbeta forward and 13 Jbeta reverse. The data were produced by immunoSEQ multiplex PCR, yet TCRdb's version contains in-frame clones alone and is incomplete. The sample lists over 150,000 clones, about 80% occurring once. The CDR3 covers 16 residues. CDR1 MGHRA and CDR2 YSYEKL come from the germline V gene. With regard to this clone: The antigen remains unidentified. Relative to the germline gene, one junction end is altered; a read error may explain this.

The specimen was PBMCs. The clonotype comes from a woman aged 50 to 60 in good health and CMV-seronegative. The chain carries TRBV4-1 and TRBJ2-7, with 8 bases that match TRBD1. The CDR3 here is CASSQDRPGGSYEQCF. CDR3 nucleotides: TGCGCCAGCAGCCAAGATCGGCCAGGGGGCTCCTACGAGCAGTGCTTC.